This T cell receptor (beta chain) was captured by sequencing in a study of cytomegalovirus exposure and HLA in healthy donors. The CDR3 contains 16 residues. V lost 1 base and J lost 2, with 15 bases in between. CDR1 is MGHRA, CDR2 YSYEKL, per germline. A few counts support this clone. The study ran its PCR with 60 Vbeta and 13 Jbeta primers. Profiled with immunoSEQ multiplex PCR; TCRdb holds only in-frame clones, not every one. The data contain 150,000 to 200,000 clones, around 68% of them singletons. What was sequenced was PBMCs. The rearrangement uses TRBV4-1 and TRBJ2-7, with D possibly TRBD2 on 6 matching bases. The TCR comes from a man aged 50 to 60 in good health and CMV-seronegative. The CDR3 bases are TGCGCCAGCAGCCAAGTGCCGGGACTTTCCACCTACGAGCAGTACTTC. This translates into CASSQVPGLSTYEQYF.